This is a list of T cell receptor beta chains from one sample in a study of radiation and T cells in renal cell carcinoma. Produced via immunoSEQ multiplex PCR; TCRdb's table is partial and in-frame only. The sample contains around 81,000 clones, around four fifths of which appear only once. The specimen was blood, collected from a patient whose treatment included radiotherapy and nephrectomy. The source is a man in his fifties or sixties with renal cell carcinoma. Each CDR3 is given with its conserved first and last residue. A D gene is named only where the DNA matches it firmly. Where a row states a size, it is once, few, many or the class of an expanded clone; other rows omit it.

>-|TRBJ2-2|TRBV7-2|-
TGTGCCGGTCGGGACTCCGGGGAGCTGTTTTTT
CAGRDSGELFF
>-|TRBJ2-3|TRBV5-1|-
TGCGCCAGCAGCCTGACAGGCCACTTCACAGATACGCAGTATTTT
CASSLTGHFTDTQYF
>-|TRBJ2-7|TRBV19|few
TGTGCCAGTAGTATAGCGAGACAGTCCTCCTACGAGCAGTACTTC
CASSIARQSSYEQYF
>-|TRBJ1-5|TRBV6-6|-
TGTGCCAGCAGTTCCCAATCAGGACAGTCGAAGCATTTT
CASSSQSGQSKHF
>-|TRBJ2-5|TRBV2|few
TGTGCCAGCCAAAAAGTAGGAGGCGGGTACCAAGAGACCCAGTACTTC
CASQKVGGGYQETQYF
>TRBD1|TRBJ1-1|TRBV5-4|few
TGTGCCAGCAGCTCTCATCCGGGACAGGGGCAGAGGGCTTTCTTT
CASSSHPGQGQRAFF
>TRBD2|TRBJ2-1|TRBV2|-
TGTGCCAGCAGTGGCCCAGCGGGAGTTGGTAATGAGCAGTTCTTC
CASSGPAGVGNEQFF
>TRBD1|TRBJ2-2|TRBV25-1|-
TGTGCCAGCAGTTCCGACAGGGGGAGGACCGGGGAGCTGTTTTTT
CASSSDRGRTGELFF
>TRBD1|TRBJ2-7|TRBV7-9|once
TGTGCCAGCAGCGACAGGGTGCTGAGCTCCTACGAGCAGTACTTC
CASSDRVLSSYEQYF
>-|TRBJ2-2|TRBV7-6|-
TGTGCCAGCAGCTTAGCCGGGGAGCTGTTTTTT
CASSLAGELFF
>-|TRBJ1-2|TRBV2|-
TGTGCCAGCAGTGTCCCAGGGAGCGGTCGGGGCATCTATGGCTACACCTTC
CASSVPGSGRGIYGYTF
>-|TRBJ2-3|TRBV30|-
TGTGCCTGGAGTGTCGGTACTAGCACAGATACGCAGTATTTT
CAWSVGTSTDTQYF
>-|TRBJ2-3|TRBV7-3|-
TGTGCCAGCAGCTTAACGGCGCAAGATACGCAGTATTTT
CASSLTAQDTQYF
>-|TRBJ1-5|TRBV28|-
TGTGCCAGCCAGGTTTGGTCGCAGGGTCAGCCCCAGCATTTT
CASQVWSQGQPQHF
>-|TRBJ1-3|TRBV18|-
TGTGCCAGCTCACGAAGTGGCAGCGCCTCTGGAAACACCATATATTTT
CASSRSGSASGNTIYF
>-|TRBJ2-2|TRBV2|-
TGTGCCAGCAGAGGGTTCGGGGAGCTGTTTTTT
CASRGFGELFF
>-|TRBJ2-1|TRBV7-7|-
TGTGCTAGCAGCTTAGTCCTAGGTCATGAGCAGTTCTTC
CASSLVLGHEQFF
>-|TRBJ2-1|TRBV28|-
TGTGCCAGCAGTTCGGGGGCCTACAATGAGCAGTTCTTC
CASSSGAYNEQFF
>-|TRBJ2-1|TRBV6-6|-
TGTGCCAGCAGTTACCCCGTGGACTTGTACAATGAGCAGTTCTTC
CASSYPVDLYNEQFF
>-|TRBJ1-2|TRBV4-1|-
TGCGCCAGCAGCCGCGCAGGTTTTGACTATGGCTACACCTTC
CASSRAGFDYGYTF
>-|TRBJ1-1|TRBV5-5|-
TGTGCCAGCAGCTTGGGGATAACTGAAGCTTTCTTT
CASSLGITEAFF
>TRBD2|TRBJ2-1|TRBV6-1|-
TGTGCCAGCAGTGAAATGGCGGGAGGGCCATCCTACAATGAGCAGTTCTTC
CASSEMAGGPSYNEQFF
>TRBD1|TRBJ1-2|TRBV7-8|few
TGTGCCAGCAGCTTAGTCACAGGGGGGTCCCTCTATGGCTACACCTTC
CASSLVTGGSLYGYTF
>TRBD2|TRBJ2-5|TRBV4-1|-
TGCGCCAGCAGCCAAGATGTCGGCGGGAGTTCGTATGAGACCCAGTACTTC
CASSQDVGGSSYETQYF
>TRBD2|TRBJ2-1|TRBV5-1|-
TGCGCCAGCAGCCGGGCTTTTGCGGGAGGCCCAAAGGGTGAGCAGTTCTTC
CASSRAFAGGPKGEQFF
>TRBD2|TRBJ2-5|TRBV9|-
TGTGCCAGCAGCGTAGTAGCTAGCGGGTACCAAGAGACCCAGTACTTC
CASSVVASGYQETQYF
>-|TRBJ2-1|TRBV19|once
TGTGCCAGTAGTATGACTCGAAGCTCCTACAATGAGCAGTTCTTC
CASSMTRSSYNEQFF
>-|TRBJ1-5|TRBV7-8|-
TGTGCCAGCAGCCATGACTCTAATCAGCCCCAGCATTTT
CASSHDSNQPQHF
>-|TRBJ1-3|TRBV4-1|-
TGCGCCAGCAGCCAACTGAGACAGAGCCGTGGAAACACCATATATTTT
CASSQLRQSRGNTIYF
>-|TRBJ1-2|TRBV4-1|-
TGCGCCAGCAGCCTAAGCGAGGGTAACTATGGCTACACCTTC
CASSLSEGNYGYTF
>-|TRBJ1-4|TRBV30|-
TGTGCCTGGAGCCCCCTCGGGGGAGCTAATGAAAAACTGTTTTTT
CAWSPLGGANEKLFF
>-|TRBJ2-3|TRBV11-2|-
TGTGCCAGCAGCTTACTACCGGGACTTCCAACAGATACGCAGTATTTT
CASSLLPGLPTDTQYF
>-|TRBJ2-7|TRBV27|-
TGTGCCAGCAGTTTAAACCCCATAGGGCAGAACGAGCAGTACTTC
CASSLNPIGQNEQYF
>-|TRBJ2-1|TRBV4-2|-
TGTGCCAGCAGCCAAAGCGGTCGGATCGATGAGCAGTTCTTC
CASSQSGRIDEQFF
>TRBD1|TRBJ2-7|TRBV2|-
TGTGCCAGCAGCGCGGGACAGGGGGGGTACGAGCAGTACTTC
CASSAGQGGYEQYF
>-|TRBJ1-2|TRBV25-1|-
TGTGCCAGCAGTTGGGACCAGCCAGGCTATGGCTACACCTTC
CASSWDQPGYGYTF
>-|TRBJ2-2|TRBV30|-
TGTGCCTGGAGTGTACTCCCCGGGGAGCTGTTTTTT
CAWSVLPGELFF